This is a list of T cell receptor beta chains from one sample in a study of T cells in Graves' hyperthyroidism and ophthalmopathy. TCRdb re-derived calls from the multiplex PCR reads in MiXCR, one entry per CDR3 protein. The sample includes approximately 210,000 distinct CDR3 sequences, about a sixth seen only once; the top ten take around 52%. Sequenced sample: blood. The receptor source for this set is a man over 45 with Graves' hyperthyroidism. CDR3s include the opening cysteine and the closing phenylalanine or tryptophan. Each record gives: clone size, D gene, V gene, J gene, CDR3 protein, CDR3 DNA. A D gene is named only where the DNA matches it firmly. For some rows the clone size is stated as once, few or many, or as a class when expanded; others skip it.

many	TRBD2	TRBV6-1	TRBJ2-7	CATGREGRGTYEQYF	TGTGCCACAGGGAGGGAGGGTCGAGGGACCTACGAGCAGTACTTC
many	TRBD2	TRBV28	TRBJ2-4	CASSGTSGDIQYF	TGTGCCAGCAGTGGGACTAGCGGAGACATTCAGTACTTC
NA	NA	TRBV6-5	TRBJ1-6	CASSFTRAGRSPLHF	TGTGCCAGCAGTTTTACTCGGGCAGGGAGGTCACCCCTCCACTTT
NA	TRBD2	TRBV20-1	TRBJ2-3	CSARGGQGSASGGTDTQYF	TGCAGTGCCCGAGGGGGGCAGGGGTCCGCTAGCGGGGGAACAGATACGCAGTATTTT
many	TRBD2	TRBV5-1	TRBJ2-7	CASSLGLAKAYEQYF	TGCGCCAGCAGCTTGGGACTAGCGAAAGCCTACGAGCAGTACTTC
many	TRBD1	TRBV4-1	TRBJ2-2	CASSPSTGRKTGELFF	TGCGCCAGCAGCCCATCGACAGGGCGGAAGACCGGGGAGCTGTTTTTT
many	NA	TRBV28	TRBJ1-1	CASSLRAGGTEAFF	TGTGCCAGCAGTTTACGGGCAGGCGGGACTGAAGCTTTCTTT
many	TRBD1	TRBV27	TRBJ1-2	CASAPGTANYGYTF	TGTGCCAGCGCGCCTGGGACAGCTAACTATGGCTACACCTTC
few	TRBD1	TRBV24-1	TRBJ2-1	CATSDGKQGVSYNEQFF	TGTGCCACCAGTGATGGAAAACAGGGGGTCTCCTACAATGAGCAGTTCTTC
many	TRBD1	TRBV7-6	TRBJ2-7	CASSRGTGFGEQYF	TGTGCCAGCAGCCGCGGGACAGGGTTCGGGGAGCAGTACTTC
many	NA	TRBV7-9	TRBJ1-1	CASSPPETFEAFF	TGTGCCAGCAGCCCCCCTGAGACATTTGAAGCTTTCTTT
few	TRBD2	TRBV20-1	TRBJ2-7	CSAITILADTYEQYF	TGCAGTGCGATTACGATCCTAGCGGACACCTACGAGCAGTACTTC
many	TRBD2	TRBV7-3	TRBJ2-1	CASSLTGSGGAYNEQFF	TGTGCCAGCAGCTTAACGGGTAGCGGGGGGGCTTACAATGAGCAGTTCTTC
many	NA	TRBV7-9	TRBJ2-7	CASSLADKAYEQYF	TGTGCCAGCAGCTTAGCGGACAAGGCCTACGAGCAGTACTTC
few	NA	TRBV5-4	TRBJ2-3	CASSSHRARTDTQYF	TGTGCCAGCAGCTCCCACAGGGCTCGCACAGATACGCAGTATTTT
NA	NA	TRBV7-2	TRBJ1-5	CASSSGLRSEPQHF	TGTGCCAGCAGCTCGGGACTCAGATCAGAGCCCCAGCATTTT
NA	NA	TRBV20-1	TRBJ1-5	CSAGAGTANQPQHF	TGCAGTGCTGGAGCCGGGACCGCGAATCAGCCCCAGCATTTT
few	NA	TRBV6-5	TRBJ2-7	CASSYFRGGVYEQYF	TGTGCCAGCAGTTACTTCAGGGGGGGGGTCTACGAGCAGTACTTC
NA	NA	TRBV7-9	TRBJ2-5	CASSPPGLVSKETQYF	TGTGCCAGCAGCCCCCCGGGTTTAGTCTCCAAAGAGACCCAGTACTTC
NA	NA	TRBV20-1	TRBJ1-1	CSARLRGGGEAFF	TGCAGTGCTAGACTCCGGGGGGGCGGTGAAGCTTTCTTT
few	NA	TRBV12-3/TRBV12-4	TRBJ1-2	CASSQGYGYGYTF	TGTGCCAGCAGCCAAGGGTACGGCTATGGCTACACCTTC
many	TRBD2	TRBV13	TRBJ2-1	CASSLGIPGRDEQFF	TGTGCCAGCAGCTTAGGCATACCGGGGAGGGATGAGCAGTTCTTC
few	NA	TRBV29-1	TRBJ2-1	CSVSREYGNNEQFF	TGCAGCGTTTCTCGGGAGTATGGGAACAATGAGCAGTTCTTC
many	NA	TRBV7-2	TRBJ2-3	CASRSTTDTQYF	TGTGCCAGCAGGTCTACTACAGATACGCAGTATTTT
few	NA	TRBV19	TRBJ1-5	CASSPAAGGNQPQHF	TGTGCCAGTAGTCCCGCGGCAGGGGGCAATCAGCCCCAGCATTTT
many	TRBD2	TRBV4-1	TRBJ2-1	CASSQPTSGSYNEQFF	TGCGCCAGCAGCCAACCGACTAGCGGGAGCTACAATGAGCAGTTCTTC
many	NA	TRBV20-1	TRBJ2-7	CSALRGPLSEQYF	TGCAGTGCCCTCCGGGGGCCTCTGAGCGAGCAGTACTTC
NA	NA	TRBV2	TRBJ2-7	CASRSAYEQYF	TGTGCCAGCCGTTCGGCCTACGAGCAGTACTTC
NA	NA	TRBV30	TRBJ2-6	CAWSAPHRSGANVLTF	TGTGCCTGGAGTGCTCCCCACCGCTCTGGGGCCAACGTCCTGACTTTC
NA	NA	TRBV7-3	TRBJ2-1	CASSLTRSNEQFF	TGTGCCAGCAGCTTAACGCGCAGCAATGAGCAGTTCTTC
many	NA	TRBV2	TRBJ1-1	CASVLQGDTEAFF	TGTGCCAGCGTTTTACAGGGAGACACTGAAGCTTTCTTT
many	TRBD1	TRBV28	TRBJ1-1	CASSFQTGGTSTEAFF	TGTGCCAGCAGTTTTCAGACAGGGGGCACGAGCACTGAAGCTTTCTTT
many	NA	TRBV18	TRBJ1-2	CASSPGQGPYGYTF	TGTGCCAGCTCACCAGGTCAGGGGCCCTATGGCTACACCTTC
many	TRBD2	TRBV11-2	TRBJ2-7	CASSLRLAGAYEQYF	TGTGCCAGCAGCTTACGACTAGCGGGAGCCTACGAGCAGTACTTC
few	NA	TRBV10-2	TRBJ1-2	CASSEQATYGYTF	TGCGCCAGCAGTGAGCAGGCGACCTATGGCTACACCTTC
many	NA	TRBV5-1	TRBJ2-2	CASSEDGPTTGELFF	TGCGCCAGCAGCGAGGACGGCCCTACGACCGGGGAGCTGTTTTTT
many	TRBD1	TRBV11-2	TRBJ2-7	CASSLGGQDSYEQYF	TGTGCCAGCAGCTTGGGGGGACAGGACTCCTACGAGCAGTACTTC
NA	TRBD2	TRBV5-1	TRBJ2-1	CASRDETSGHNEQFF	TGCGCCAGCAGAGATGAGACTAGCGGACACAATGAGCAGTTCTTC
few	TRBD1	TRBV6-9	TRBJ1-2	CASSFRTGAYGYTF	TGTGCCAGCAGTTTCCGGACAGGGGCCTATGGCTACACCTTC
many	NA	TRBV28	TRBJ2-7	CASETSTEQYF	TGTGCCAGCGAAACTAGCACCGAGCAGTACTTC
NA	TRBD1	TRBV27	TRBJ2-7	CASGWDSYEQYF	TGTGCCAGCGGATGGGACAGCTACGAGCAGTACTTC
few	TRBD2	TRBV7-9	TRBJ2-1	CASSLVPAGERNEQFF	TGTGCCAGCAGCTTAGTGCCAGCGGGAGAGAGGAATGAGCAGTTCTTC
many	TRBD2	TRBV5-1	TRBJ2-1	CASSLASGRFNEQFF	TGCGCCAGCAGCTTGGCTAGCGGGAGATTCAATGAGCAGTTCTTC
many	NA	TRBV7-3	TRBJ2-3	CASSLQQSTDTQYF	TGTGCCAGCAGCTTACAACAAAGCACAGATACGCAGTATTTT
NA	TRBD2	TRBV2	TRBJ2-7	CASSQLRPRASGTSDSYEQYF	TGTGCCAGCAGTCAATTACGACCCAGGGCCTCCGGGACTAGCGATTCCTACGAGCAGTACTTC
many	NA	TRBV18	TRBJ2-7	CASSGLTATYSYEQYF	TGTGCCAGCTCGGGATTGACAGCGACCTACTCCTACGAGCAGTACTTC
many	TRBD2	TRBV20-1	TRBJ2-7	CSAKRENYEQYF	TGCAGTGCGAAGCGGGAGAACTACGAGCAGTACTTC
many	NA	TRBV12-3/TRBV12-4	TRBJ2-6	CASTGANVLTF	TGTGCCAGCACTGGGGCCAACGTCCTGACTTTC
many	NA	TRBV5-1	TRBJ1-5	CASSPDSSISNQPQHF	TGCGCCAGCAGCCCGGACAGCTCGATTAGCAATCAGCCCCAGCATTTT
NA	TRBD2	TRBV7-8	TRBJ2-5	CASSLVGGIRETQYF	TGTGCCAGCAGCTTAGTGGGAGGGATACGAGAGACCCAGTACTTC